The clone carrying this T cell receptor (beta chain) was detected only a few times. Its antigen remains unidentified. The source of the sample is a study of vaccination effects on CD4 cells after COVID-19. Within the ViraFEST assay, antigen-specific CD4+ T cells underwent expansion with viral peptide pools prior to sequencing. Following an approximately ten-day culture, CD4+ T cells were purified. The table came from immunoSEQ multiplex PCR; TCRdb's copy has only in-frame clones and leaves some out. The sample includes tens of thousands of clones, 81% of them seen just once. V was trimmed by 0 bases and J by 2 bases, leaving 8 bases between them. This CDR3 comprises 14 residues. Germline V gene sequence: CDR1 MNHEY, CDR2 SVGEGT.

This TCR derives from a human donor who received a COVID-19 vaccine. The rearrangement links TRBV6-2 or TRBV6-3 to TRBJ2-7; a possible D gene is TRBD2 (6 bases). The material sequenced was CD4+ T cells from PBMCs cultured with HCoV-229E spike peptides, taken before COVID-19 vaccination. The CDR3 sequence is CASSYSEGAYEQYV. In DNA form, the CDR3 reads TGTGCCAGCAGTTACTCGGAGGGAGCCTACGAGCAGTACGTC.